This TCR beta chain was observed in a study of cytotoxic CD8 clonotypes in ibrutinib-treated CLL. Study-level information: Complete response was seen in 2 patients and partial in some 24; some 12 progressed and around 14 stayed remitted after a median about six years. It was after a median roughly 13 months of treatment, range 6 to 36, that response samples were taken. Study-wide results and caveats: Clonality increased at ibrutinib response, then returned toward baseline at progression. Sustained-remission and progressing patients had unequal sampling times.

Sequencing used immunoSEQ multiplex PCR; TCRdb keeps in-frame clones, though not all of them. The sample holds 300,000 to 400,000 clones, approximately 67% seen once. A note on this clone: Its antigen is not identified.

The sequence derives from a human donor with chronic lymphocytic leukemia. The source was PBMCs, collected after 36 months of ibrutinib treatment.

The DNA for the CDR3 is TGTGCCAGCAGTTACGAGGCTAAACACTACCGGGAGCTGTTTTTT. This encodes CASSYEAKHYRELFF. The chain recombines TRBV6-5 with TRBJ2-2, with D hard to call. The germline V gene has CDR1 MNHEY and CDR2 SVGAGI. The V end lost 2 bases, the J end lost 9 bases, and 16 bases lay between the germline ends. This CDR3 spans 15 amino acids.